This T cell receptor beta chain was found in a study of identical twins. Overall study results and limits: Invariant MAIT and iNKT cells could partly confound zero-insertion analyses. Out-of-frame TCR alpha sharing in monozygotic twins exceeded recombination model predictions. The analysis was cross-sectional rather than longitudinal within donors.

The CDR3 spans 13 residues. Trimming stripped 5 bases from V and 5 bases from J, with 12 bases between. Germline assignment: CDR1 DFQATT and CDR2 SNEGSKA (reference sequence). TCRdb reanalysed the 5' RACE reads using MiXCR and keeps one entry per CDR3 protein. The repertoire holds approximately 220,000 distinct CDR3 sequences, with around a tenth as singletons. There are many counts of this clonotype. The antigen remains unidentified. The sequenced sample was memory (CD45RO+) T cells sorted from blood. The chain recombines TRBV20-1 with TRBJ2-2, with D possibly called TRBD1 or TRBD2 (6 bases each). This clonotype was sampled from a woman between 18 and 29 years old in good health. The chain's CDR3 is CSASQGGTGELFF. The CDR3 region has the DNA TGCAGTGCTTCTCAAGGGGGGACCGGGGAGCTGTTTTTT.